These 13 T cell receptor beta chains were sequenced from one sample in a study of blood T cells in healthy people across ages (dated by TCRdb to between 2015 and 2017). The library was produced with 5' RACE. The instrument given in TCRdb is Illumina HiSeq 2500. The second PCR ran for about 7 to 11 cycles and used a J-beta primer mix along with a sample-barcoded 5' primer. TCRdb itself trimmed the public reads at Q25 with fastp, ran MiXCR and retained productive beta chains. Every CDR3 protein is listed once, alongside the most common genes and DNA of its rows. Here the sample has approximately 780,000 distinct CDR3 sequences; 20% to 30% occur a single time. The top ten clonotypes cover over 2.5% of the sample. The same sample was also used in a study of T cells of mothers and their children.

Sequencing used blood. These receptors originate from a boy younger than 18 in good health.

The rearrangement uses TRBV20-1 and TRBJ2-7; the match to TRBD2 covers 10 bases. Germline loops: CDR1 DFQATT, CDR2 SNEGSKA (reference sequence). CDR3 size: 13 residues. J was trimmed by 1 base and V by 7 bases; bases with no gene match: 4. For the CDR3, the DNA is TGCAGTGTTCTAGCGGGGGAGTCCTACGAGCAGTACTTC. Translation gives CSVLAGESYEQYF.

The V call is TRBV15, the J call TRBJ1-2, with a tentative D call TRBD1 (5 bases). There are 14 residues in the CDR3. Germline CDR1 is LNHNV and CDR2 is YYDKDF (reference sequence). Trimming cost V 1 base and J 1 base, with 7 bases left between them. The CDR3 DNA follows: TGTGCCACCAGCAGAGCAGGGATTAACTATGGCTACACCTTC. This codes for CATSRAGINYGYTF.

The chain employs TRBV27 and TRBJ2-5; D may correspond to TRBD1 or TRBD2 (5 bases each). The end of the DNA is better explained by TRBJ2-7, so the J call may be wrong. This CDR3 comprises 13 residues. Germline V gene lookup returns CDR1 MNHEY and CDR2 SMNVEV (reference sequence). CDR3 amino acids: CASSLTSGHEQYF. The CDR3 bases are TGTGCCAGCAGCCTAACCTCGGGGCACGAGCAGTACTTC.

CDR3 amino acids: CASNKGTAFNEKLFF. Written as DNA, the CDR3 is TGTGCCAGCAATAAAGGGACAGCCTTTAATGAAAAACTGTTTTTT. The rearrangement uses TRBV12-3 or TRBV12-4 and TRBJ1-4, with 7 bases fitting TRBD1. V lost 7 bases and J lost 4; bases outside the gene matches: 9. The CDR3 has 15 residues.

This clonotype was seen a few times. In DNA form, the CDR3 reads TGCGCCAGCAGCCTCGCAGTAGTGGTAGCAGAGACCCAGTACTTC. As protein: CASSLAVVVAETQYF. This chain links TRBV5-1 with TRBJ2-5, with D uncertain. The CDR3 extends over 15 amino acids. CDR1 and CDR2 (germline): SGHRS, YFSETQ. Trimming pared 4 bases from V and 4 bases from J, leaving 17 bases between. The full variable domain, completed using reference TRBV5-1 and TRBJ2-5, is KAGVTQTPRYLIKTRGQQVTLSCSPISGHRSVSWYQQTPGQGLQFLFEYFSETQRNKGNFPGRFSGRQFSNSRSEMNVSTLELGDSALYLCASSLAVVVAETQYFGPGTRLLVL.

This clonotype was seen a few times. Written as DNA, the CDR3 is TGTGCCACCAGCCCACGGGGGACTCAAGAGACCCAGTACTTC. Amino acids: CATSPRGTQETQYF. This rearrangement joins TRBV15 to TRBJ2-5; D perhaps matches TRBD2 (6 bases). CDR3 length: 14 residues. Trimming removed 5 bases at V and 2 bases at J, with 12 bases between. Germline assignment: CDR1 LNHNV and CDR2 YYDKDF (reference sequence).

The J gene is TRBJ1-1, the V gene TRBV2; D may be TRBD1 (6 bases). The germline gives CDR1 SNHLY, CDR2 FYNNEI. V lost 3 bases to trimming and J lost 10 bases, with 12 bases between them. The CDR3 is made up of 12 amino acids. This CDR3 reads CASSERDIRAFF. The CDR3 nucleotides read TGTGCCAGCAGTGAGCGGGACATTAGAGCTTTCTTT.

The sample holds a few counts of this clonotype. The chain has TRBV9 and TRBJ1-6, with D possibly TRBD1 on 5 matching bases. Germline CDR1 SGDLS, CDR2 YYNGEE. The V and J ends lost 0 bases and 6 bases respectively, with 13 bases between them. The CDR3 runs 16 residues. DNA for the CDR3: TGTGCCAGCAGCGTAGAGGGAGGGGACGGTAATTCACCCCTCCACTTT. Protein: CASSVEGGDGNSPLHF.

The chain is built from TRBV6-1 and TRBJ2-2; 10 positions match TRBD2. Trimming at V came to 6 bases and at J to 5 bases, leaving 9 bases not matched to a gene. This CDR3 region has 16 residues. Germline V gene lookup returns CDR1 MNHNS and CDR2 SASEGT. The DNA of the CDR3 is TGTGCCAGCAGGCTAGCGGGAGCGGGGGGGACCGGGGAGCTGTTTTTT. It yields the protein CASRLAGAGGTGELFF.

This chain links TRBV5-1 with TRBJ2-6; 12 bases map to TRBD2. The CDR3 covers 18 residues. Unmatched junction bases numbered 5, after V lost 4 bases and J lost 0 bases. Germline CDR1 is SGHRS and CDR2 is YFSETQ. The CDR3 is CASSPGGLAGSGANVLTF. DNA for the CDR3: TGCGCCAGCAGCCCTGGGGGACTAGCGGGCTCTGGGGCCAACGTCCTGACTTTC.

This rearrangement joins TRBV29-1 to TRBJ2-3; a weak D match, TRBD2 (6 bases). The germline V gene encodes CDR1 SQVTM and CDR2 ANQGSEA. V was pared by 5 bases and J by 0 bases, with 12 bases between. There are 14 residues in the CDR3. The CDR3 nucleotides are TGCAGCGTTTGGGAGGCGGACAGCACAGATACGCAGTATTTT. Translating it yields CSVWEADSTDTQYF.

The rearrangement joins TRBV29-1 to TRBJ2-5; perhaps TRBD1 as D (6 bases). Germline loops: CDR1 SQVTM, CDR2 ANQGSEA. This CDR3 is 15 amino acids long. Trimming removed 3 bases from V and 4 bases from J, with 18 bases in between. In nucleotides, the CDR3 is TGCAGCGTTGACTCCGGACAGATTGTTGGAGAGACCCAGTACTTC. As protein: CSVDSGQIVGETQYF.

This clonotype has only a few counts. The chain is built from TRBV20-1 and TRBJ2-7; 12 nucleotides agree with TRBD1. V lost 0 bases, J lost 4 bases, and 7 bases stayed unmatched. Germline values: CDR1 DFQATT, CDR2 SNEGSKA (reference sequence). The CDR3 spans 16 residues. The CDR3 spells CSARDPWDRGQYEQYF. Here the CDR3 DNA reads TGCAGTGCTAGAGACCCATGGGACAGGGGGCAGTACGAGCAGTACTTC.